This T cell receptor beta chain is drawn from a study of Graves' ophthalmopathy and Graves' hyperthyroidism (dated by TCRdb to the late 2010s). Context from the whole study: Peripheral blood was collected before any treatment was given, at the time of initial diagnosis. To tell Graves' ophthalmopathy apart from Graves' hyperthyroidism, and to predict which patients would progress to ophthalmopathy, the study relied on TCR beta repertoire signatures. In total, around 130 blood samples were TCR-sequenced: approximately 40 ophthalmopathy, roughly 80 hyperthyroidism and approximately 17 hyperthyroidism-to-ophthalmopathy patients. To explore V-J signatures distinguishing ophthalmopathy from hyperthyroidism, a discovery set of 100 patients (roughly 45 ophthalmopathy, roughly 60 stable hyperthyroidism) was enrolled. The independent validation cohort included some 19 hyperthyroidism patients plus 17 patients who later progressed from hyperthyroidism to ophthalmopathy. T-cell repertoires of thyroid tissue and blood were compared in a handful of hyperthyroidism patients. Following sampling, methimazole starting at 30 mg daily was administered to hyperthyroidism patients, and high-dose intravenous methylprednisolone was administered to ophthalmopathy patients. The approximately 100 discovery patients were divided at random into training and test sets in a 7:3 ratio.

The junction shows trimming of 0 bases on V and 5 bases on J, plus 8 bases between the germline ends. Spanning cysteine to phenylalanine, the CDR3 consists of 13 amino acids. CDR3 DNA only is kept here, 39 bases in frame from base 1. Via the germline V gene, CDR1 is MNHEY and CDR2 SVGEGT. For repertoire sequencing, TCR beta CDR3 regions were amplified from RNA transcripts. The first round of RT-PCR was done with HTBI primers and the Qiagen OneStep RT-PCR kit, and was followed by a second round of multiplex PCR, then size selection and purification. Libraries were sequenced on an Illumina HiSeq2000 using paired-end 100 bp reads. The paper's processing steps were these. SOAPnuke was used for read processing, and reads with adapters, uncalled bases, a mean Phred below 15, or no exact constant-primer or identifier match were discarded. COPE v1.2.5 was used to merge the high-quality paired reads. Each unique nucleotide sequence was defined as a clonotype, and clonotypes were aligned to IMGT TRB V, D and J references with MiTCR v1.1. Analysis was restricted to V-J combinations with a frequency above 0.0001, which covered about 99% of repertoires. A TCR clonal expansion and chaos score per V-J combination was defined as the ratio of F50 clonal expansion to chaos observed in the TCRdist matrix. Features were reduced by Welch's t-statistics and random forest to over 10 V-J combinations, which fed a naive Bayes classifier. The Morisita-Horn index was used to measure how similar the thyroid and blood repertoires were. The public reads were reanalyzed by TCRdb: fastp trimming at Q25, MiXCR alignment, in-frame beta chains only. Rows are combined by CDR3 protein, so each entry shows the most common genes and DNA. TCRdb's processing, not the authors' own work, is the source of the V and J calls. For this sample the table gives roughly 420,000 distinct CDR3 sequences, of which under 25% were detected only once. 2.5% to 3.5% of the sample goes to the ten largest clones.

The research as a whole found: Sample size was not statistically predetermined, and group allocation was not concealed from the investigators. In validation, the model predicted ophthalmopathy progression with more than 55% sensitivity and 72.22% specificity; fewer than 15 predicted patients were CT-confirmed with GO in a median of around 6.5 months. Most of the expanded thyroid clonotypes with a frequency above 0.001 were also detected in blood, and it was suggested that the thyroid immune response may be reflected by blood repertoires. In cross-validation, the 13-signature model distinguished ophthalmopathy from stable hyperthyroidism with approximately 88% sensitivity and nearly 82% specificity, and in the test set the corresponding values were about 80% and 75%.

Hyperthyroidism was considered stable if no progression to ophthalmopathy occurred within 18 months of follow-up. Hyperthyroidism patients were newly diagnosed, with disease duration under 2 months, and aged 18 to 65 years. Patients with other autoimmune diseases, uncontrolled infections, pregnancy or lactation were excluded from the study. Clinical symptoms, serum thyroxine, TRAb, thyroid ultrasound and orbital computed tomography were used for diagnosis. Using Ficoll-Paque density gradient centrifugation, PBMCs were isolated from less than 11 ml of fresh peripheral blood. Trizol reagent was used to extract the total RNA, and its quality was then checked on an Agilent 2100 Bioanalyzer. This clonotype was picked up many times. It has no known antigen specificity. Base qualities were left out, and no much larger clone turns up one base away.

The clonotype originates from a woman under 30 with stable Graves' hyperthyroidism. Donor details come from another sample of the same person, matched by shared clones. Sequenced material: peripheral blood. The chain couples TRBV6-2 or TRBV6-3 to TRBJ2-7; a tentative D call is TRBD2 (5 bases match). The nucleotide sequence is TGTGCCAGCAGTTACTCGCGACTAAACGAGCAGTACTTC. This translates into CASSYSRLNEQYF.